This T cell receptor beta chain was documented in a study of cytomegalovirus exposure and HLA in healthy donors. In germline, CDR1 is GTSNPN, CDR2 SVGIG (reference sequence). Trimming took 2 bases from V and 0 from J, leaving 11 bases between them. CDR3 size: 16 residues. In the case of this clone: The antigen is undetermined.

Donors were ostensibly healthy at sampling, although undocumented immune exposures were probable. Study results and caveats: Several of the most significant clusters appeared linked to common viral pathogens, based on a later analysis. Per a prior analysis, the majority of TCR beta V segments were productive roughly 87% or roughly 30% of the time.

13 Jbeta primers and 60 Vbeta primers were used for the PCR. Sequenced by immunoSEQ multiplex PCR; TCRdb stores in-frame clones only, minus some. The data hold under 200,000 clones, with more than 60% observed a single time. The sample was PBMCs. The chain combines TRBV30 with TRBJ1-6, with D hard to call. The source of this sequence is a woman aged 25 to 39 in good health and CMV-seronegative. The CDR3 coding sequence is TGTGCCTGGAGTTCCCTCCGTAGCTCCTATAATTCACCCCTCCACTTT. Translated, it gives CAWSSLRSSYNSPLHF.